This T cell receptor beta chain stems from a study of T cell responses to AZD1222 COVID-19 vaccine. Study-wide points: When two AZD1222 doses had been given, Spike-specific TCR breadth and depth rose.

CDR3 length: 14 amino acids. Looked up from germline, CDR1 is LGHDT and CDR2 is YNNKEL (reference sequence). Trimming pared 0 bases from V and 4 bases from J, leaving 9 bases between. With regard to this clone: Its antigen is still unknown.

The data were produced by immunoSEQ multiplex PCR, yet TCRdb's version contains in-frame clones alone and is incomplete. The data contain roughly 120,000 clones, 70% to 90% of them singletons. The receptor was isolated from an adult who received the AZD1222 COVID-19 vaccine. The chain joins TRBV3-1 (or the pseudogene TRBV3-2) to TRBJ2-5; possible D gene TRBD1, 5 bases. Sequencing used peripheral blood, obtained 28 days after the second AZD1222 dose. The CDR3 loop is CASSQEQGGETQYF. The CDR3 DNA reads as TGTGCCAGCAGCCAAGAGCAGGGCGGAGAGACCCAGTACTTC.